This T cell receptor beta chain was captured in a study of beta chain features in type 1 diabetes. Isolated RNA was reverse transcribed in full, so expressed TCRB transcripts were sequenced. Measured with immunoSEQ multiplex PCR; TCRdb has only the in-frame clones, and not every one. This sample has 300,000 to 450,000 clones, with roughly a fifth found just once. The CDR3 is 15 residues long. Germline CDR1 reads GTSNPN; CDR2 reads SVGIG (reference sequence). V was shortened by 0 bases and J by 2 bases, with 13 bases between the two germline ends. The source material was naive CD4+ T cells from blood. The chain is built from TRBV30 and TRBJ2-5, with D uncertain. The sequence was collected from a woman younger than 35 in good health. CDR3 bases: TGTGCCTGGAGTGTAAAGTTGGCAGGACAAGAGACCCAGTACTTC. Amino acids: CAWSVKLAGQETQYF.